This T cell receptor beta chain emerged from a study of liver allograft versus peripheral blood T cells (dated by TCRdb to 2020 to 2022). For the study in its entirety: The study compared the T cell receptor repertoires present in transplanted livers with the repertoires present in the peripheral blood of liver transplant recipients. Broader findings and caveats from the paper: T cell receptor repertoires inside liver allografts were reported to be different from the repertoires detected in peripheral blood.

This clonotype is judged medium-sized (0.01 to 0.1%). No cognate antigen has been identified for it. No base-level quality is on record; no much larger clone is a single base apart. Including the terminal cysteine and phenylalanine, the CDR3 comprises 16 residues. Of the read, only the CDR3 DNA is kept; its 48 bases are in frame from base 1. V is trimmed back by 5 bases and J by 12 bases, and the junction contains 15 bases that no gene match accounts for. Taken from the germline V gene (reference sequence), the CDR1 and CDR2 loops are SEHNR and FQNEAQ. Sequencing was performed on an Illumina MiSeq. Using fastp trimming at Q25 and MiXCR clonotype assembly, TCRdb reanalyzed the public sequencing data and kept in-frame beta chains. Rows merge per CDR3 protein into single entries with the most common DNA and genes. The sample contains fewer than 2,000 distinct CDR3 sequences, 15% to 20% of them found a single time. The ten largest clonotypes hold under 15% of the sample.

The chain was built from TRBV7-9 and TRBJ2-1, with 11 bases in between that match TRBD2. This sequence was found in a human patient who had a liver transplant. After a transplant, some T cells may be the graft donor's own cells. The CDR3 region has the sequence CASSQMGTSGGVRQFF. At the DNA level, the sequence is TGTGCCAGCAGCCAGATGGGGACTAGCGGAGGGGTAAGGCAGTTCTTC.